Following are 30 T cell receptor beta chains from one sample sequenced in a study of shared clonotypes between healthy human individuals. Positively selected for CCR7, the CD45RO-negative cells used as naive CD8 cells excluded terminally differentiated effector memory CD45RA+ cells. Libraries were prepared by immunoSEQ multiplex PCR; TCRdb keeps only in-frame clonotypes and omits some of them. The sample lists roughly 590,000 clones, about 95% seen once, with over 0.09% in the top ten. Sequenced: naive CD8+ T cells sorted from blood. The receptors shown here come from a woman in her twenties or thirties in good health.

This chain links TRBV11-3 with TRBJ1-1; 7 bases fit TRBD1. The CDR3 runs to 15 residues. Germline V gene lookup returns CDR1 SGHNT and CDR2 YENEEA. V shed 4 bases and J 1 base; nucleotides not matched to a gene: 6. This CDR3 reads CASSSHRGENTEAFF. The DNA of the CDR3 is TGTGCCAGCAGCTCCCACAGGGGTGAGAACACTGAAGCTTTCTTT.

The V call is TRBV7-8, the J call TRBJ1-1; weak D call: TRBD1 (6 bases). The V gene's germline CDR1 is SGHVS and CDR2 FQNEAQ. This CDR3 has 15 residues. The V gene lost 8 bases and the J gene lost 4 bases, with 20 bases spanning the gap. The CDR3 nucleotides read TGTGCCAGCCCCCCGGGAACAGGGCGGGTCACTGAAGCTTTCTTT. Residues: CASPPGTGRVTEAFF. Looking up the rest from reference TRBV7-8 and TRBJ1-1 gives the full variable domain: GAGVSQSPRYKVAKRGQDVALRCDPISGHVSLFWYQQALGQGPEFLTYFQNEAQLDKSGLPSDRFFAERPEGSVSTLKIQRTQQEDSAVYLCASPPGTGRVTEAFFGQGTRLTVV.

The V call is TRBV27, the J call TRBJ2-1; 7 bases agree with TRBD1. Germline trimming cut 6 bases from V and 7 bases from J; bases unmatched to any gene: 12. In germline, CDR1 is MNHEY, CDR2 SMNVEV (reference sequence). The CDR3 contains 15 residues. As DNA, the CDR3 is TGTGCCAGCAGAGGGGGACAGACGTCTTGGAATGAGCAGTTCTTC. This encodes CASRGGQTSWNEQFF.

The chain's CDR3 is CSLRSQETQYF. In DNA, the CDR3 is TGCAGCCTGAGGAGCCAAGAGACCCAGTACTTC. The rearrangement uses TRBV29-1 and TRBJ2-5; D remains ambiguous. V lost 8 bases and J lost 1, with 8 bases in between. This CDR3 has 11 residues. Germline CDR1 is SQVTM and CDR2 is ANQGSEA.

The chain combines TRBV28 with TRBJ2-5; no definite D call. The CDR3 is 15 amino acids. Germline V gives CDR1 MDHEN, CDR2 SYDVKM. Deletions cut 1 base from V and 1 base from J, with 10 bases between. The DNA for the CDR3 is TGTGCCAGCAGTTTATCTGGTGGGCTCCAAGAGACCCAGTACTTC. Its translation: CASSLSGGLQETQYF. The full variable domain, in which reference TRBV28 and TRBJ2-5 provide the parts outside the CDR3, is DVKVTQSSRYLVKRTGEKVFLECVQDMDHENMFWYRQDPGLGLRLIYFSYDVKMKEKGDIPEGYSVSREKKERFSLILESASTNQTSMYLCASSLSGGLQETQYFGPGTRLLVL.

The chain is built from TRBV2 and TRBJ2-3; 9 bases fit TRBD1. Germline CDR1 and CDR2: SNHLY and FYNNEI. This CDR3 is 16 amino acids long. J was trimmed by 6 bases and V by 0 bases; bases with no gene match: 7. The CDR3 sequence: CASSEAGQGWEDTQYF. For the CDR3, the DNA is TGTGCCAGCAGTGAAGCGGGACAGGGTTGGGAGGATACGCAGTATTTT.

CDR3 bases: TGTGCCAGCAGCCAAGAGTGGCAGGGCAACTATGGCTACACCTTC. Amino acid sequence: CASSQEWQGNYGYTF. J is TRBJ1-2 and V is TRBV4-2; the D gene is possibly TRBD1 (5 bases). The V gene lost 0 bases and the J gene lost 2 bases, with 10 bases spanning the gap. This CDR3 comprises 15 residues. CDR1 is LGHNA, CDR2 YNFKEQ, per germline.

V is TRBV19 and J is TRBJ1-1; D possibly corresponds to TRBD1 (5 bases). Trimming cost V 3 bases and J 1 base, with 18 bases left between them. The germline CDR1 and CDR2 sequences are LNHDA and SQIVND (reference sequence). This CDR3 has 17 residues. DNA for the CDR3: TGTGCCAGTAGTATCATCGGAACTTGGGGCGGGAACACTGAAGCTTTCTTT. Its translation is CASSIIGTWGGNTEAFF.

The table lists this clone with a count of one. This chain connects TRBV25-1 to TRBJ2-3; a weak D match, TRBD1 (6 bases). Germline V lookup: CDR1 MGHDK, CDR2 SYGVNS. V lost 4 bases, J lost 2 bases, and 10 bases lay in between. This CDR3 has 14 residues. Here the CDR3 reads CASSGAGATDTQYF. The CDR3 DNA follows: TGTGCCAGCAGTGGGGCAGGGGCCACAGATACGCAGTATTTT.

In regard to this clone: It may be a read error: a sequence one base away is much more abundant. Other DNA sequences in the sample encode the same CDR3. The chain recombines TRBV28 with TRBJ2-3; 8 bases fit TRBD2. The CDR3 loop spans 13 amino acids. V trimming: 2 bases; J trimming: 6 bases; junction bases outside the gene matches: 1. Germline V lookup: CDR1 MDHEN, CDR2 SYDVKM. The CDR3 nucleotides are TGTGCCAGCAGTTTAGCGGGAGGCGATACGCAGTATTTT. Translating it yields CASSLAGGDTQYF.

The genes are TRBV27 and TRBJ2-6; D is ambiguous. The germline CDR1 and CDR2 sequences are MNHEY and SMNVEV (reference sequence). Trimming removed 4 bases at V and 2 bases at J, with 9 bases between. The CDR3 extends over 15 amino acids. The CDR3, as DNA: TGTGCCAGCAGTTATGATTTCGCTGGGGCCAACGTCCTGACTTTC. This gives the protein CASSYDFAGANVLTF.

Points on this clone: Other nucleotide sequences from this sample produce the same CDR3. The chain links TRBV5-6 to TRBJ1-4; D is possibly TRBD1 (5 bases). V lost 2 bases and J 8 bases, leaving 13 bases between the germline ends. This CDR3 spans 14 amino acids. From germline, CDR1 is SGHDT and CDR2 YYEEEE. CDR3 DNA: TGTGCCAGCAGCTTTCGGCAGGGCCGGGAAAAACTGTTTTTT. The encoded protein is CASSFRQGREKLFF.

The chain employs TRBV2 and TRBJ1-5; D might be TRBD1 (6 bases). Per the germline V gene, CDR1 is SNHLY and CDR2 is FYNNEI. Deletions cut 6 bases from V and 3 bases from J, with 18 bases between. The CDR3 sequence is 16 residues long. CDR3 residues: CASSGFTGFDNQPQHF. As DNA, the CDR3 is TGTGCCAGCAGCGGTTTCACAGGGTTCGACAATCAGCCCCAGCATTTT.

This chain joins TRBV27 and TRBJ2-1, with D possibly being TRBD2 (6 bases). With 0 bases removed from V and 2 bases from J, the gap between germline ends came to 26 bases. Germline loops: CDR1 MNHEY, CDR2 SMNVEV (reference sequence). There are 21 residues in the CDR3. The CDR3 DNA reads TGTGCCAGCAGTTTATCGATCGAAGGCCTCCGGGACTGGGGGACCTACAATGAGCAGTTCTTC. This encodes CASSLSIEGLRDWGTYNEQFF.

A note on this clone: The sample contains more than one DNA sequence encoding this CDR3. The chain has TRBV6-5 and TRBJ2-7, with TRBD1 matching 8 bases. Germline trimming cut 6 bases from V and 3 bases from J; bases unmatched to any gene: 4. Germline values: CDR1 MNHEY, CDR2 SVGAGI. CDR3 size: 13 residues. The CDR3 spells CASSYGTGYEQYF. In DNA form, the CDR3 reads TGTGCCAGCAGCTACGGGACAGGCTACGAGCAGTACTTC.

The chain combines TRBV7-6 with TRBJ2-7, with D hard to call. This CDR3 contains 11 residues. Germline CDR1 is SGHVS and CDR2 is FNYEAQ. V lost 5 bases, J lost 2 bases, and 4 bases lay in between. DNA for the CDR3: TGTGCCAGCAGCCCGGCCTACGAGCAGTACTTC. It codes for CASSPAYEQYF.

The chain carries TRBV28 and TRBJ1-1; the D gene is possibly TRBD1 (6 bases). Germline V gene lookup returns CDR1 MDHEN and CDR2 SYDVKM. The CDR3 length is 11 residues. V shed 7 bases and J shed 4 bases, with 7 bases lying between them. The CDR3 nucleotides are TGTGCCAGCATAGGGGGCACTGAAGCTTTCTTT. It specifies CASIGGTEAFF.

The V call is TRBV6-6, the J call TRBJ2-5, with TRBD1 matching 9 bases. This CDR3 comprises 13 residues. Germline trimming cut 5 bases from V and 4 bases from J; bases unmatched to any gene: 2. From germline, CDR1 is MNHNY and CDR2 SVGAGI (reference sequence). In DNA form, the CDR3 reads TGTGCCAGCAGTCGGGACAGGGTAGAGACCCAGTACTTC. Translation gives CASSRDRVETQYF.

This clone was observed a single time. This chain joins TRBV5-1 and TRBJ2-7; the D gene is possibly TRBD2 (6 bases). The CDR3 loop spans 16 amino acids. The germline gives CDR1 SGHRS, CDR2 YFSETQ. Trimming removed 4 bases at V and 4 bases at J, with 21 bases between. This CDR3 is CASSPRLGLGGYEQYF. Here the CDR3 DNA reads TGCGCCAGCAGCCCGAGACTAGGGCTTGGTGGTTACGAGCAGTACTTC.

J is TRBJ1-6 and V is TRBV13; D call uncertain. The length of the CDR3 is 15 residues. The V end lost 6 bases, the J end lost 0 bases, and 9 bases lay between the germline ends. Germline CDR1 reads PRHDT; CDR2 reads FYEKMQ (reference sequence). DNA of the CDR3: TGTGCCAGCAGAGAACGGGGCTCCTATAATTCACCCCTCCACTTT. It translates to CASRERGSYNSPLHF.

This sequence joins TRBV7-3 and TRBJ1-1; 7 nucleotides match TRBD1. The CDR3 spans 13 residues. V lost 5 bases to trimming and J lost 8 bases; unmatched junction nucleotides: 8. In germline, CDR1 is SGHTA, CDR2 FQGTGA. This CDR3 reads CASSPIPGQEAFF. The CDR3 region has the DNA TGTGCCAGCAGCCCGATTCCGGGACAGGAAGCTTTCTTT.

The chain joins TRBV10-2 to TRBJ2-1; TRBD2 might be the D (5 bases). Deletions cut 1 base from V and 5 bases from J, with 15 bases between. This CDR3 contains 16 residues. Germline V gene data show CDR1 as WSHSY and CDR2 as SAAADI. The CDR3 DNA reads as TGCGCCAGCAGTGAGTTGCCGGGAAGTAGGAACAATGAGCAGTTCTTC. It is translated as CASSELPGSRNNEQFF.

DNA for the CDR3: TGTGCCAGCAGCTTGGGCTGGGGACGGCAAGGCTACACCTTC. This codes for CASSLGWGRQGYTF. The V and J genes are TRBV5-8 and TRBJ1-2; D might be TRBD1 (5 bases). Germline V gene sequence: CDR1 SGHTS, CDR2 YDEGEE. Trimming pared 0 bases from V and 8 bases from J, leaving 14 bases between. The CDR3 is 14 residues long.

The chain employs TRBV4-1 and TRBJ2-1, with D possibly called TRBD1 or TRBD2 (6 bases each). V was shortened by 0 bases and J by 7 bases, with 25 bases between the two germline ends. The CDR3 sequence is 19 residues long. Per the germline V gene, CDR1 is MGHRA and CDR2 is YSYEKL. CDR3 loop: CASSQERDLRDMIRNEQFF. In nucleotides, the CDR3 is TGCGCCAGCAGCCAAGAAAGGGACTTGAGGGACATGATTAGGAATGAGCAGTTCTTC.

V gene TRBV6-5 combines with J gene TRBJ2-5; D gene uncertain. The J call is in doubt because the DNA end fits TRBJ2-7 better. This CDR3 has 12 residues. In germline, CDR1 is MNHEY, CDR2 SVGAGI. DNA for the CDR3: TGTGCCAGCAGAGGGCCTTCCTACGAGCAGTACTTC. Translating gives CASRGPSYEQYF.

This clone appeared once. The rearrangement joins TRBV27 to TRBJ1-1, with D perhaps TRBD1 (6 bases). Germline V gene sequence: CDR1 MNHEY, CDR2 SMNVEV (reference sequence). The germline V and J ends were trimmed by 5 bases and 1 base, with 11 bases remaining between them. CDR3 length: 14 amino acids. CDR3 in DNA: TGTGCCAGCAGTCCCCAGACAGGGAACACTGAAGCTTTCTTT. Amino acids: CASSPQTGNTEAFF.

V usage is TRBV9 and J usage is TRBJ2-3, with 12 bases aligning to TRBD2. V was clipped by 1 base and J by 3 bases; unmatched bases: 12. Germline V gene lookup returns CDR1 SGDLS and CDR2 YYNGEE. The CDR3 consists of 19 residues. The CDR3 here is CASSVLRAASGRATDTQYF. For the CDR3, the DNA is TGTGCCAGCAGCGTATTAAGGGCCGCTAGCGGGAGGGCAACAGATACGCAGTATTTT.

This chain connects TRBV2 to TRBJ2-5, with 8 bases matching TRBD2. The J call may be wrong; the DNA end is better matched by TRBJ2-7. From germline, CDR1 is SNHLY and CDR2 FYNNEI. The CDR3 extends over 15 amino acids. For the CDR3, the DNA is TGTGCCAGCATGGCTAGCGGGCTCCTTAAGTACGAGCAGTACTTC. Protein sequence: CASMASGLLKYEQYF.

The V gene is TRBV7-9, the J gene TRBJ1-3, with D unresolved. Trimming took 2 bases from V and 8 from J, leaving 7 bases between them. CDR1 is SEHNR, CDR2 FQNEAQ, per germline (reference sequence). The CDR3 loop spans 12 amino acids. The CDR3 nucleotides are TGTGCCAGCAGCTTACTGAGGGACACCATATATTTT. It encodes CASSLLRDTIYF.

The rearrangement uses TRBV4-1 and TRBJ2-2, with 8 bases identical to TRBD1. Germline CDR1 and CDR2: MGHRA and YSYEKL. V lost 4 bases, J lost 1 base, and 5 bases stayed unmatched. This CDR3 is 16 amino acids long. The CDR3 reads CASSLTGAMNTGELFF. CDR3 DNA sequence: TGCGCCAGCAGCCTGACAGGGGCGATGAACACCGGGGAGCTGTTTTTT.